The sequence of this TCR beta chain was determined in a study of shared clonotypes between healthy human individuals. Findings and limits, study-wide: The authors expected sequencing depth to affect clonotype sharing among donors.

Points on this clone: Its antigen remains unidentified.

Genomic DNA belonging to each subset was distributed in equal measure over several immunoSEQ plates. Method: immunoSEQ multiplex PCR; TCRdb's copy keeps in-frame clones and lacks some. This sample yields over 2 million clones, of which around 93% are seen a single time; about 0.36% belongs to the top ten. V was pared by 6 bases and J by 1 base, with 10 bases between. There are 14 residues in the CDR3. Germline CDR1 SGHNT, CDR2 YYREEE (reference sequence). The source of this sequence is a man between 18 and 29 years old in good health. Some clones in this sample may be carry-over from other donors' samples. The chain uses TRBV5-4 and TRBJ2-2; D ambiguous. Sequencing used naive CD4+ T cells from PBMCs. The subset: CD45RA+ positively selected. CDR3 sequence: CASTPRENTGELFF. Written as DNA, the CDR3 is TGTGCCAGCACCCCTAGAGAGAACACCGGGGAGCTGTTTTTT.